One sample yielded the 5 T cell receptor beta chains listed below, sequenced in a study of Graves' ophthalmopathy and Graves' hyperthyroidism. TCR beta CDR3 amplification used RNA transcripts. The first round was an RT-PCR with HTBI primers, and the second round was a multiplex PCR. A single record per CDR3 protein comes from TCRdb applying MiXCR to the multiplex PCR reads. Of roughly 400,000 distinct CDR3 sequences listed, roughly a sixth are singletons. Specimen: peripheral blood. The receptors were sampled from an adult woman with stable Graves' hyperthyroidism.

This clonotype appeared many times. The chain carries TRBV12-3 or TRBV12-4 and TRBJ1-2; D is undetermined. V dropped 7 bases and J dropped 0 bases, with 9 bases sitting between them. The CDR3 has 13 residues. CDR3 bases: TGTGCCAGCACCCTGGCCACTAACTATGGCTACACCTTC. It codes for CASTLATNYGYTF.

This clonotype was seen repeatedly, ten times or more. The chain combines TRBV19 with TRBJ1-5, with unresolved D. V was clipped by 6 bases and J by 3 bases, with 15 bases between them. Germline V CDR1 and CDR2: LNHDA, SQIVND (reference sequence). This CDR3 has 15 residues. The CDR3: CASRAGRLFNQPQHF. CDR3 sequence (DNA): TGTGCCAGTAGGGCGGGCCGCCTATTCAATCAGCCCCAGCATTTT. Drawing the rest from reference TRBV19 and TRBJ1-5, the complete variable domain is DGGITQSPKYLFRKEGQNVTLSCEQNLNHDAMYWYRQDPGQGLRLIYYSQIVNDFQKGDIAEGYSVSREKKESFPLTVTSAQKNPTAFYLCASRAGRLFNQPQHFGDGTRLSIL.

This clonotype was seen ten or more times. The chain uses TRBV6-2 or TRBV6-3 and TRBJ1-2; TRBD1 matches at 11 bases. The CDR3 covers 14 residues. CDR1 is MNHEY and CDR2 is SVGEGT in the germline V gene. V dropped 6 bases and J dropped 7; count of bases not matched to a gene: 7. The CDR3 region is CASRRDRGSRGYTF. The CDR3 DNA follows: TGTGCCAGCAGACGGGACAGGGGGAGTCGTGGCTACACCTTC.

This clonotype occurred many times. This chain joins TRBV20-1 and TRBJ2-5; no clear D. From germline, CDR1 is DFQATT and CDR2 SNEGSKA (reference sequence). Trimming removed 3 bases from V and 2 bases from J, with 4 bases in between. This CDR3 has 11 amino acids. CDR3 loop: CSARDQETQYF. The CDR3 DNA is TGCAGTGCTAGGGATCAAGAGACCCAGTACTTC.

This clonotype was recorded many times. Its ends do not fully match the called genes, so a read error is possible. The genes are TRBV6-1 and TRBJ1-1; D ambiguous. The germline CDR1 and CDR2 sequences are MNHNS and SASEGT. CDR3 length: 15 amino acids. Written as DNA, the CDR3 is TGTGCCATCAGTGAAGCGCGGCCAGGGAACACTGAAGCTTTCTTT. It translates to CAISEARPGNTEAFF.